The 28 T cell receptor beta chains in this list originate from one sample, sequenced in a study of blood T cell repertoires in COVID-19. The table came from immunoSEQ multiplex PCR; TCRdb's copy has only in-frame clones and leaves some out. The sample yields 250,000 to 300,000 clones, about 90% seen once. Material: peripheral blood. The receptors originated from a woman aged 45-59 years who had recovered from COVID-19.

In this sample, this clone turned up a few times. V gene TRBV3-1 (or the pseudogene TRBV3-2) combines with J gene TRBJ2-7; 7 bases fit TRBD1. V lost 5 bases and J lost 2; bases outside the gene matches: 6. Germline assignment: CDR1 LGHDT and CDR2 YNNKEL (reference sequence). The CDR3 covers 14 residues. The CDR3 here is CASSSRQGPYEQYF. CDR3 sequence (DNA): TGTGCCAGCAGCTCCCGACAGGGCCCCTACGAGCAGTACTTC.

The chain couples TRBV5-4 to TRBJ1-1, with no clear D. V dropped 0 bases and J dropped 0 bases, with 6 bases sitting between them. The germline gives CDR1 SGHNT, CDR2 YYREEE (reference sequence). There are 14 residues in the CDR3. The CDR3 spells CASSLEPMNTEAFF. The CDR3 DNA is TGTGCCAGCAGCTTGGAGCCTATGAACACTGAAGCTTTCTTT. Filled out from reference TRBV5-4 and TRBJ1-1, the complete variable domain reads ETGVTQSPTHLIKTRGQQVTLRCSSQSGHNTVSWYQQALGQGPQFIFQYYREEENGRGNFPPRFSGLQFPNYSSELNVNALELDDSALYLCASSLEPMNTEAFFGQGTRLTVV.

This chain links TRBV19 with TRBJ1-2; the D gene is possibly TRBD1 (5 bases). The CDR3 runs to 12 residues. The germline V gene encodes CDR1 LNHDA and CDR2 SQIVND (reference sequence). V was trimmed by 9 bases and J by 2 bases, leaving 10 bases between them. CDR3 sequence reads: CASSRQNYGYTF. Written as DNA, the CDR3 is TGTGCCAGCAGCCGACAGAACTATGGCTACACCTTC.

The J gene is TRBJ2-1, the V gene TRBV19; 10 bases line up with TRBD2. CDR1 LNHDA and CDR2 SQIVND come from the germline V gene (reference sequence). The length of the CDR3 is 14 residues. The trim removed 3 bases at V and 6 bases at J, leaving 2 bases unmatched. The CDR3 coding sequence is TGTGCCAGTAGTATTACTAGCGGGATCAATGAGCAGTTCTTC. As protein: CASSITSGINEQFF.

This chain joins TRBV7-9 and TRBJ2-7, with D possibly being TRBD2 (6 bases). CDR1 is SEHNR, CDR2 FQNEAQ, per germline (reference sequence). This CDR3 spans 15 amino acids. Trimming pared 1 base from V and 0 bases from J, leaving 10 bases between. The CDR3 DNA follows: TGTGCCAGCAGCTTAGGGGGAGGTAGCTCCTACGAGCAGTACTTC. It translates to CASSLGGGSSYEQYF.

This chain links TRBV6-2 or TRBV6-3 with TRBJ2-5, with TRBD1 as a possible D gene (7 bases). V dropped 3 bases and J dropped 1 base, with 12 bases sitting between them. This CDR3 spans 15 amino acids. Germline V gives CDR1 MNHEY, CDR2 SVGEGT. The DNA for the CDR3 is TGTGCCAGCAGTTATGGGGGGACAGCCCAAGAGACCCAGTACTTC. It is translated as CASSYGGTAQETQYF.

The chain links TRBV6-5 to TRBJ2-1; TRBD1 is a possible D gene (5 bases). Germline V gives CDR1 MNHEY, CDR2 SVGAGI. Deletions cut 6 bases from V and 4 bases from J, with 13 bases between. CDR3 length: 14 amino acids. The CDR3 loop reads CASRMGQAYNEQFF. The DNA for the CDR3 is TGTGCCAGCAGGATGGGGCAGGCATACAATGAGCAGTTCTTC.

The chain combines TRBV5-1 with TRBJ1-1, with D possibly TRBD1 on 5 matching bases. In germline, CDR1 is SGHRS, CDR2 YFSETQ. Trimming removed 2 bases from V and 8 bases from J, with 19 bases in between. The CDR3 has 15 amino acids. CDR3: CASSLRDFQSIEAFF. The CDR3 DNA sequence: TGCGCCAGCAGCTTACGGGACTTCCAGTCTATCGAAGCTTTCTTT.

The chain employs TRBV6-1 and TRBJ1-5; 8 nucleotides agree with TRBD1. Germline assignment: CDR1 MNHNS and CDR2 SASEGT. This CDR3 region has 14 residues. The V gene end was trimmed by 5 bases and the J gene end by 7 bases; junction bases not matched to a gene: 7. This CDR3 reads CASSYAAGGQPQHF. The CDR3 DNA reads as TGTGCCAGCAGTTATGCCGCAGGGGGCCAGCCCCAGCATTTT.

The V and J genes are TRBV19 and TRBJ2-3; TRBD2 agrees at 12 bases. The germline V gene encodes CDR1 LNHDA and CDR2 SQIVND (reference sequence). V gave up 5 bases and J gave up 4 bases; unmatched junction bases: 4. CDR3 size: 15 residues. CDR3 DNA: TGTGCCAGTAGTCTACTAGCGGGAGGCTCAGATACGCAGTATTTT. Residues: CASSLLAGGSDTQYF.

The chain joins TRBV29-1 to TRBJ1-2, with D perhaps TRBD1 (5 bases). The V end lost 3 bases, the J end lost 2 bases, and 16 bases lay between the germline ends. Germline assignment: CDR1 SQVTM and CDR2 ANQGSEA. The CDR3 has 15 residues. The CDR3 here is CSVEASRQTNYGYTF. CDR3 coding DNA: TGCAGCGTTGAGGCGTCGCGACAGACAAACTATGGCTACACCTTC.

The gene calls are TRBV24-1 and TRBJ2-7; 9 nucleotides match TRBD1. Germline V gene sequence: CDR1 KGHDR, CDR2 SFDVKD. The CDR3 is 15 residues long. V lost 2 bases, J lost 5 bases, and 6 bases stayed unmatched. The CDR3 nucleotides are TGTGCCACCAGTGATTCCCCGGGACAGGGAAACGAGCAGTACTTC. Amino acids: CATSDSPGQGNEQYF.

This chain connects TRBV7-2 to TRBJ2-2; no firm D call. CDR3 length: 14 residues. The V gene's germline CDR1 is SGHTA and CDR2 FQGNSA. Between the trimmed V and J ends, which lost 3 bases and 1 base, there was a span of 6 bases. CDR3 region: CASSFNGNTGELFF. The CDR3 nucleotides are TGTGCCAGCAGCTTTAACGGGAACACCGGGGAGCTGTTTTTT. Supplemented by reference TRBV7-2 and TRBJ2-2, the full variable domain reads GAGVSQSPSNKVTEKGKDVELRCDPISGHTALYWYRQSLGQGLEFLIYFQGNSAPDKSGLPSDRFSAERTGGSVSTLTIQRTQQEDSAVYLCASSFNGNTGELFFGEGSRLTVL.

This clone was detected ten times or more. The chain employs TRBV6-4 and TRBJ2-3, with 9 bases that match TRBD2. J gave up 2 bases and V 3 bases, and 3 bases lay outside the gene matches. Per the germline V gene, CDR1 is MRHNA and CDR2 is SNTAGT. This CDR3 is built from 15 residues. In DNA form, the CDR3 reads TGTGCCAGCAGTGAACGCGGGAGGGCCACAGATACGCAGTATTTT. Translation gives CASSERGRATDTQYF.

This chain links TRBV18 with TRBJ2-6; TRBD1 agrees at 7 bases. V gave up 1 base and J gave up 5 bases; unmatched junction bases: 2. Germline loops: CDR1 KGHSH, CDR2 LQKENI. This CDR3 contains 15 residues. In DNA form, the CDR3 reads TGTGCCAGCTCACCACAGGGGGCGCGGGCCAACGTCCTGACTTTC. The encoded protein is CASSPQGARANVLTF.

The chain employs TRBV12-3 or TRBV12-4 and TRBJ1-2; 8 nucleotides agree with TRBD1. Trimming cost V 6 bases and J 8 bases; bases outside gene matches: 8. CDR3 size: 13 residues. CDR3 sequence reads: CASRLPDRGGYTF. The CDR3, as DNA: TGTGCCAGCAGGTTGCCCGACAGGGGAGGCTACACCTTC.

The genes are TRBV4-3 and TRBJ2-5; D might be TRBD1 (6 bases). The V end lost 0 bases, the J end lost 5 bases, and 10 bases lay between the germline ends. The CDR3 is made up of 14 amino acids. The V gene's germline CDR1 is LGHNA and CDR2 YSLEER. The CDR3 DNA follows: TGCGCCAGCAGCCAAGACAGGGGTTGGGAGACCCAGTACTTC. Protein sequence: CASSQDRGWETQYF.

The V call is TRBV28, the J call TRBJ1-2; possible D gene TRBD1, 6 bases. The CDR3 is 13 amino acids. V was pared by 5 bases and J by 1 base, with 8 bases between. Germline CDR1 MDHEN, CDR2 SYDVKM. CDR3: CASSVDSNYGYTF. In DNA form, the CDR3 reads TGTGCCAGCAGTGTGGACAGTAACTATGGCTACACCTTC.

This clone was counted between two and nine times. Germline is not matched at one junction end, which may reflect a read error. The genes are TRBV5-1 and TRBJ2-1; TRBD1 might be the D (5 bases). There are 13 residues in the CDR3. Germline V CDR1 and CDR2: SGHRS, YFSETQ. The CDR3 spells CASSLGSDNEQFF. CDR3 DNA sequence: TGCGCCAGCAGCTTGGGGTCGGACAACGAGCAGTTCTTC.

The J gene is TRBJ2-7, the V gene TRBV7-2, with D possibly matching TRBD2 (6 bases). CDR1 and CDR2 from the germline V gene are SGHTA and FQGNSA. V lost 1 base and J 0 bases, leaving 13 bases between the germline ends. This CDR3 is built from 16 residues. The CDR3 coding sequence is TGTGCCAGCAGCTTAGACGGACTATTAACCTCCTACGAGCAGTACTTC. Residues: CASSLDGLLTSYEQYF. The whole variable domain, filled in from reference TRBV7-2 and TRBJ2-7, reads GAGVSQSPSNKVTEKGKDVELRCDPISGHTALYWYRQSLGQGLEFLIYFQGNSAPDKSGLPSDRFSAERTGGSVSTLTIQRTQQEDSAVYLCASSLDGLLTSYEQYFGPGTRLTVT.

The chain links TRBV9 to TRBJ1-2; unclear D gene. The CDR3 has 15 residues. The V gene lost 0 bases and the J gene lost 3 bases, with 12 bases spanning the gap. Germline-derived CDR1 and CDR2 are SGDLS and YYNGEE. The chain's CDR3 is CASSVDSAGYYGYTF. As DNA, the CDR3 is TGTGCCAGCAGCGTAGATTCGGCGGGATACTATGGCTACACCTTC.

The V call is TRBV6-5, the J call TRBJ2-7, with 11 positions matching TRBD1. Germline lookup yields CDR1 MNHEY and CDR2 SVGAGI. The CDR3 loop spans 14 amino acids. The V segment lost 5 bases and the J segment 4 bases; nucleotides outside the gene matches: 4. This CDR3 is CASSRTGGTYEQYF. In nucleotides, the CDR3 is TGTGCCAGCAGTCGGACAGGGGGCACGTACGAGCAGTACTTC.

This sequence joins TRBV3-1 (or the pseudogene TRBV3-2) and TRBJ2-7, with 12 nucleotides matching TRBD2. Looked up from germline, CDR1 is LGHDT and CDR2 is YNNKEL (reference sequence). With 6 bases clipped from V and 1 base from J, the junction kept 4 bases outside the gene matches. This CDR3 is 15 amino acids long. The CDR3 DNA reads TGTGCCAGCAGGTCTAGCGGGAGGGCGTCCTACGAGCAGTACTTC. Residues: CASRSSGRASYEQYF.

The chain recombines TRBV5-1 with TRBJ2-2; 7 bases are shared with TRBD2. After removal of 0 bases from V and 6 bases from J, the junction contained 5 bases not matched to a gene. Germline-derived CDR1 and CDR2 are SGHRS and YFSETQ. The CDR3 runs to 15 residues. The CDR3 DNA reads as TGCGCCAGCAGCTTGGCCGGGGGGACCGCCGGGGAGCTGTTTTTT. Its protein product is CASSLAGGTAGELFF.

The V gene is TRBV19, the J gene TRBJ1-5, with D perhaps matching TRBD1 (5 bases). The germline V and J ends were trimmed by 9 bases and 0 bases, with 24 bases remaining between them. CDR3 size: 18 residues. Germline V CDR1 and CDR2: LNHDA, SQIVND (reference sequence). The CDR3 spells CARHPGGAGGDSNQPQHF. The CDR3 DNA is TGTGCCAGACATCCGGGAGGGGCCGGAGGGGATAGCAATCAGCCCCAGCATTTT.

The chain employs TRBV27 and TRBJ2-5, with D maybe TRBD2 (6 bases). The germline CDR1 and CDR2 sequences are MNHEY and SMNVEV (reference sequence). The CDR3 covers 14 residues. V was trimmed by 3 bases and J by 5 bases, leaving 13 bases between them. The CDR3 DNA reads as TGTGCCAGCAGTTTGAATAGGGAGGTGGAGACCCAGTACTTC. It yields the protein CASSLNREVETQYF.

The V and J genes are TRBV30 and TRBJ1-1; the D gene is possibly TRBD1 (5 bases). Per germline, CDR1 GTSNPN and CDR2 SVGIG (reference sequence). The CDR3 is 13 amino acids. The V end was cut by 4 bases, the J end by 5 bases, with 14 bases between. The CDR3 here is CAWTSPGLTEAFF. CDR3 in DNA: TGTGCCTGGACATCACCGGGACTGACTGAAGCTTTCTTT.

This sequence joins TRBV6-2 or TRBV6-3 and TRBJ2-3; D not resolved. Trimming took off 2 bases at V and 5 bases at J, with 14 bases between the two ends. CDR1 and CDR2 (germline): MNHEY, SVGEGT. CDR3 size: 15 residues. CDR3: CASSYPPGGEDTQYF. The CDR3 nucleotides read TGTGCCAGCAGTTACCCCCCTGGCGGCGAAGATACGCAGTATTTT.